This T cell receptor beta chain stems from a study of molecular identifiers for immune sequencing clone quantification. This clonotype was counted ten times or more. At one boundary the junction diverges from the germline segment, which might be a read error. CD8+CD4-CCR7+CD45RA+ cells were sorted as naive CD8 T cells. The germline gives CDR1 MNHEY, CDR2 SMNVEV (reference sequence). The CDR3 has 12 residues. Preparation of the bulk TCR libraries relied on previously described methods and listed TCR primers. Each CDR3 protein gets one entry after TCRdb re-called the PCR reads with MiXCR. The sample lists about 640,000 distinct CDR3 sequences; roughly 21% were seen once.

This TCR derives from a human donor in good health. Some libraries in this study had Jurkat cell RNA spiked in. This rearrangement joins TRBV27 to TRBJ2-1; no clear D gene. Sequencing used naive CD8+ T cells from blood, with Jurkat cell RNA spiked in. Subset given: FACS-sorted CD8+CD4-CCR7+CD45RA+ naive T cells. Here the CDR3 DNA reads TGTGCCAGCAGCTTATCCGGGAATGAGCAGTTCTTC. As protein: CASSLSGNEQFF.